This T cell receptor beta chain was found in a study of T cell repertoires in ileal Crohn's disease. Turning to the study itself: Every patient was operated on for stricturing (roughly 60%) or penetrating (approximately 40%) complications. Study results and limitations: Endoscopic recurrence occurred in every patient whose clonality exceeded 26.8%. Active smokers at surgery had more clonal expansions than non-smokers.

Around 500 nanograms of biopsy DNA per sample underwent TCRB immunosequencing. Using immunoSEQ multiplex PCR, the repertoire was profiled, and TCRdb retains in-frame clones only, with some absent. The data show roughly 2,400 clones, around 79% seen once. CDR1 and CDR2 from the germline V gene are SGHDT and YYEEEE. Trimming stripped 7 bases from V and 5 bases from J, with 12 bases between. The CDR3 runs to 13 residues. Details on this clone: Its target is not known.

The gene calls are TRBV5-6 and TRBJ1-4; D not resolved. What was sequenced was ileal tissue. This TCR derives from an adult with Crohn's disease. CDR3 in DNA: TGTGCCAGCGAACGGGGAAGGAATGAAAAACTGTTTTTT. The encoded protein is CASERGRNEKLFF.